Listed below are T cell receptor beta chains from one sample, sequenced in a study of vaccination and CD4 T cells after COVID-19. These TCRs are of unknown antigen specificity. TCRdb ran MiXCR on the PCR reads and lists one entry per CDR3 protein. This sample has about 11,000 distinct CDR3 sequences, with 40% found just once. The sample comprised CD4+ T cells from blood, cultured in vitro. These receptors were taken from a human donor in good health. Both conserved end residues are part of each CDR3. The D gene is left open where the match is weak. Size values are once, few and many counts, or a class for expanded clones, and some rows have none.

clone_size | j_call | v_call | d_call | cdr3_aa | cdr3_nt
- | TRBJ1-1 | TRBV6-2/TRBV6-3 | - | CASSYSVGEAFF | TGTGCCAGCAGTTATTCGGTGGGTGAAGCTTTCTTT
few | TRBJ1-1 | TRBV20-1 | - | CSARVVRQDEEAFF | TGCAGTGCTAGAGTCGTCCGACAGGACGAGGAAGCTTTCTTT
- | TRBJ2-3 | TRBV2 | TRBD2 | CATPRGASGAQGPDTQYF | TGTGCCACTCCACGTGGGGCTAGCGGTGCTCAGGGTCCCGATACGCAGTATTTT
- | TRBJ1-2 | TRBV18 | - | CASSPGGGYTF | TGTGCCAGCTCACCCGGGGGTGGCTACACCTTC
- | TRBJ1-5 | TRBV19 | TRBD1 | CASSAMDRPDQPQHF | TGTGCCAGTAGTGCCATGGACAGGCCGGATCAGCCCCAGCATTTT
- | TRBJ1-5 | TRBV20-1 | - | CSAPGGGNQPQHF | TGCAGTGCGCCCGGTGGAGGGAATCAGCCCCAGCATTTT
- | TRBJ1-6 | TRBV3-1 | TRBD1 | CASSQARGSNSPLHF | TGTGCCAGCAGCCAAGCCAGGGGGAGTAATTCACCCCTCCACTTT
- | TRBJ2-7 | TRBV20-1 | TRBD1 | CSASFSRDRGTYEQYF | TGCAGTGCTAGCTTTTCCCGGGACAGGGGTACCTACGAGCAGTACTTC
few | TRBJ2-3 | TRBV7-3 | - | CASSSLGLDTQYF | TGTGCCAGCAGCTCTCTCGGGTTAGATACGCAGTATTTT
few | TRBJ2-5 | TRBV27 | - | CASSLLRGETQYF | TGTGCCAGCAGTTTGCTCCGGGGAGAGACCCAGTACTTC
- | TRBJ1-2 | TRBV7-6 | - | CASSLGQGLRYGYTF | TGTGCCAGCAGCTTGGGGCAGGGGCTACGCTATGGCTACACCTTC
- | TRBJ2-7 | TRBV2 | - | CASSLDAYEQYF | TGTGCCAGCAGTCTCGACGCCTACGAGCAGTACTTC
medium-sized | TRBJ2-5 | TRBV20-1 | TRBD1 | CSAHRGETQYF | TGCAGTGCTCACAGGGGAGAGACCCAGTACTTC
- | TRBJ1-2 | TRBV28 | TRBD1 | CASSLPTGFDAYTF | TGTGCCAGCAGTTTACCGACAGGGTTCGATGCCTACACCTTC
- | TRBJ1-6 | TRBV7-2 | TRBD1 | CASSLVGTGGNSPLHF | TGTGCCAGCAGCTTAGTAGGGACAGGGGGCAATTCACCCCTCCACTTT
- | TRBJ1-1 | TRBV21-1 | - | CASRLAPGQLNTEAFF | TGTGCCAGCCGTTTGGCCCCTGGGCAGCTGAACACTGAAGCTTTCTTT
few | TRBJ2-5 | TRBV20-1 | - | CSAMETQYF | TGCAGTGCTATGGAGACCCAGTACTTC
- | TRBJ2-7 | TRBV19 | TRBD2 | CASSMVRGGLGRTYEQYF | TGTGCCAGTAGTATGGTGCGGGGGGGCCTTGGAAGGACCTACGAGCAGTACTTC
few | TRBJ1-1 | TRBV11-2 | - | CASSSGLNTEAFF | TGTGCCAGCAGCTCAGGACTGAACACTGAAGCTTTCTTT
- | TRBJ1-5 | TRBV20-1 | TRBD1 | CSAKQGGSNQPQHF | TGCAGTGCAAAACAGGGGGGGAGCAATCAGCCCCAGCATTTT
- | TRBJ2-3 | TRBV6-1 | TRBD2 | CASSSGLDGLAGADTQYF | TGTGCCAGCAGTAGCGGACTGGATGGACTAGCGGGAGCTGATACGCAGTATTTT
- | TRBJ2-3 | TRBV29-1 | TRBD2 | CSVEGVAGKSTDTQYF | TGCAGCGTTGAAGGAGTAGCGGGGAAGAGCACAGATACGCAGTATTTT
- | TRBJ2-7 | TRBV24-1 | - | CATSGPDPPVRKAGAPF | TGTGCCACCAGTGGACCGGATCCCCCCGTTCGGAAAGCGGGCGCCCCTTTC
- | TRBJ1-2 | TRBV7-2 | - | CASSLGPGYTF | TGTGCCAGCAGCTTAGGTCCTGGCTACACCTTC
- | TRBJ2-7 | TRBV19 | - | CASSIEGGPYEQYF | TGTGCCAGTAGTATAGAAGGGGGACCCTACGAGCAGTACTTC
- | TRBJ1-1 | TRBV28 | TRBD1 | CASSDMTGDGTEAFF | TGTGCCAGCAGTGACATGACAGGGGATGGAACTGAAGCTTTCTTT
few | TRBJ2-4 | TRBV20-1 | - | CSARRDQNIQYF | TGCAGTGCTAGACGGGACCAAAACATTCAGTACTTC
- | TRBJ2-1 | TRBV20-1 | - | CSARDLRYNEQFF | TGCAGTGCTAGAGATTTGCGGTACAATGAGCAGTTCTTC